This T cell receptor beta chain emerged from a study of regulatory T cells in long-lasting Graves disease. Regarding the study as a whole: A greater number of public clonotypes (roughly 2,800) was shared by persistent patients than by new patients (just over 950). Repertoires from persistent disease leaned toward TRBV28, TRBJ1-2 and TRBJ2-5.

Germline V gene data show CDR1 as SGHTA and CDR2 as FQGTGA. CDR3 length: 13 residues. Trimming removed 4 bases from V and 7 bases from J, with 8 bases in between. CDR3 regions were amplified by Arm-PCR using iRepertoire HTBI primers to build TCR beta libraries. MiXCR was run by TCRdb on the multiplex PCR reads, yielding one entry per CDR3 protein. This table has about 620,000 distinct CDR3 sequences, under 20% appearing once. This clonotype occurred many times. Antigen unknown. Time point: newly diagnosed GD, antithyroid drugs for less than 3 months. The TCR library used RNA extracted from PBMCs. These data also featured in a second study, about T cells in Graves' hyperthyroidism and ophthalmopathy. From that paper: Ophthalmopathy was predicted by the model a median of 6.5 months ahead of onset.

The specimen was peripheral blood mononuclear cells (PBMCs), collected at new diagnosis, from a patient treated with antithyroid drugs. V and J are TRBV7-3 and TRBJ1-6; possibly TRBD1 for D (6 bases). The clonotype was recovered from a woman between 25 and 40 years old with Graves disease. The CDR3 here is CASSSDRNSPLHF. The CDR3 DNA follows: TGTGCCAGCAGCTCAGACAGGAATTCACCCCTCCACTTT.